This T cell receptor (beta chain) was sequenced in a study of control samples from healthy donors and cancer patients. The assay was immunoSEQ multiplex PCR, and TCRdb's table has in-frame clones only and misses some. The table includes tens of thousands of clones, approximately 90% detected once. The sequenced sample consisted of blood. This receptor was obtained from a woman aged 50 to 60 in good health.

The CDR3 DNA sequence: TGTGCCAGCAGAAAAGGAGGAGATTCACCCCTCCACTTT. It yields the protein CASRKGGDSPLHF. V and J are TRBV3-1 (or the pseudogene TRBV3-2) and TRBJ1-6; unclear D gene. The germline gives CDR1 LGHDT, CDR2 YNNKEL (reference sequence). Trimming took off 6 bases at V and 8 bases at J, with 11 bases between the two ends. The CDR3 extends over 13 amino acids.